Listed below are T cell receptor beta chains from one sample, sequenced in a study of cytotoxic CD8 clonotypes in ibrutinib-treated CLL. Clones were sequenced by immunoSEQ multiplex PCR, and TCRdb holds only the in-frame ones, with some missing. This sample has 270,000 or so clones, with less than 85% found just once. The specimen comprised PBMCs, sampled at disease progression, from a patient treated with ibrutinib. The receptors originated from a human donor with chronic lymphocytic leukemia. CDR3s include the opening cysteine and the closing phenylalanine or tryptophan. The D gene is left open where the match is weak. Part of the rows lack a size; the others show once, few, many or a class for expanded clones.

>once|TRBV7-9|TRBJ2-3|TRBD2
CASSLLSGSADTQYF
TGTGCCAGCAGCTTATTAAGCGGGAGCGCAGATACGCAGTATTTT
>NA|TRBV18|TRBJ2-7|NA
CASSPDRGEQYF
TGTGCCAGCTCACCGGATAGGGGCGAGCAGTACTTC
>NA|TRBV19|TRBJ1-5|TRBD1
CASSHDRGLPNQPQHF
TGTGCCAGTAGCCATGACAGGGGACTCCCGAATCAGCCCCAGCATTTT
>NA|TRBV29-1|TRBJ2-2|NA
CSVRTANTGELFF
TGCAGCGTCCGGACCGCAAACACCGGGGAGCTGTTTTTT
>NA|TRBV4-1|TRBJ2-5|NA
CASSPAGGGQTQYF
TGCGCCAGCAGCCCTGCGGGTGGGGGGCAGACCCAGTACTTC
>NA|TRBV18|TRBJ2-5|NA
CASSPRQDSQETQYF
TGTGCCAGCTCACCCCGACAGGACTCCCAAGAGACCCAGTACTTC
>NA|TRBV19|TRBJ2-3|TRBD1
CASSIFPTTGFSDTQYF
TGTGCCAGTAGTATTTTCCCGACGACAGGGTTCTCAGATACGCAGTATTTT
>NA|TRBV5-8|TRBJ2-7|NA
CASSFLGSSYEQYF
TGTGCCAGCAGCTTCCTAGGAAGCTCCTACGAGCAGTACTTC
>NA|TRBV28|TRBJ1-1|TRBD1
CASTLLDRAMDTEAFF
TGTGCCAGCACCCTACTCGACAGGGCTATGGACACTGAAGCTTTCTTT
>once|TRBV13|TRBJ2-1|TRBD2
CASSFLWREEGGGEQFF
TGTGCCAGCAGCTTCCTCTGGCGGGAGGAGGGTGGCGGTGAGCAGTTCTTC